Below, 13 T cell receptor beta chains from the same sample are listed, as sequenced in a study of T cell responses to AZD1222 COVID-19 vaccine. Clones were sequenced by immunoSEQ multiplex PCR, and TCRdb holds only the in-frame ones, with some missing. The sample includes fewer than 250,000 clones, almost 95% seen only once; the top ten take over 1%. This specimen was peripheral blood, taken on day 0 of AZD1222 vaccination. The receptors shown here come from an adult in good health.

J is TRBJ2-1 and V is TRBV11-3; 8 nucleotides line up with TRBD2. Germline V lookup: CDR1 SGHNT, CDR2 YENEEA. The V and J ends lost 1 base and 8 bases, in that order; junction bases with no gene match: 4. The CDR3 covers 14 residues. CDR3 residues: CASSLAGGAHEQFF. The CDR3 DNA reads TGTGCCAGCAGCTTAGCGGGGGGGGCCCATGAGCAGTTCTTC.

The chain employs TRBV6-2 or TRBV6-3 and TRBJ2-1; 7 bases agree with TRBD1. Looked up from germline, CDR1 is MNHEY and CDR2 is SVGEGT. The CDR3 has 15 amino acids. Germline trimming cut 5 bases from V and 4 bases from J; bases unmatched to any gene: 8. This chain's CDR3 is CASSGRDRQYNEQFF. CDR3 bases: TGTGCCAGCAGTGGCCGGGACAGACAATACAATGAGCAGTTCTTC.

This sequence joins TRBV11-1 and TRBJ1-1, with unresolved D. The V end was cut by 7 bases, the J end by 1 base, with 10 bases between. The V gene's germline CDR1 is SGHAT and CDR2 FQDESV (reference sequence). This CDR3 is built from 13 residues. This CDR3 reads CASTLSRNTEAFF. The CDR3 nucleotides read TGTGCCAGCACTCTATCACGGAACACTGAAGCTTTCTTT.

V usage is TRBV7-2 and J usage is TRBJ2-5, with TRBD2 matching 11 bases. Germline CDR1 is SGHTA and CDR2 is FQGNSA. This CDR3 region has 17 residues. Trimming removed 0 bases from V and 5 bases from J; junction bases left unmatched: 8. The CDR3, as DNA: TGTGCCAGCAGCTTAGCCCCTAGCGGGGGGCGGGTGGAGACCCAGTACTTC. Protein product: CASSLAPSGGRVETQYF.

V gene TRBV11-1 combines with J gene TRBJ2-2, with D possibly matching TRBD2 (6 bases). V lost 1 base, J lost 6 bases, and 12 bases lay in between. CDR1 and CDR2 from the germline V gene are SGHAT and FQDESV (reference sequence). This CDR3 is 15 amino acids long. In DNA form, the CDR3 reads TGTGCCAGCAGCTTAGATGGATGGGGGGCCGGGGAGCTGTTTTTT. It translates to CASSLDGWGAGELFF.

This clone occurred a few times. The chain uses TRBV5-1 and TRBJ1-2, with a weak D call TRBD1 (6 bases). This CDR3 region has 15 residues. V was shortened by 7 bases and J by 4 bases, with 20 bases between the two germline ends. Germline CDR1 and CDR2: SGHRS and YFSETQ. For the CDR3, the DNA is TGCGCCAGCCAATTTGGGATCGGGGGCAGCTATGGCTACACCTTC. This translates into CASQFGIGGSYGYTF.

The rearrangement links TRBV20-1 to TRBJ2-7, with 9 positions matching TRBD1. The CDR3 loop spans 15 amino acids. Germline trimming cut 3 bases from V and 1 base from J; bases unmatched to any gene: 7. Germline loops: CDR1 DFQATT, CDR2 SNEGSKA (reference sequence). The CDR3 spells CSASVAGTGSYEQYF. The CDR3 coding sequence is TGCAGTGCTAGTGTCGCCGGGACAGGGTCCTACGAGCAGTACTTC.

The chain joins TRBV6-1 to TRBJ1-1; D remains ambiguous. This CDR3 spans 16 amino acids. With 2 bases removed from V and 1 base from J, the gap between germline ends came to 14 bases. Germline V gene lookup returns CDR1 MNHNS and CDR2 SASEGT. In DNA form, the CDR3 reads TGTGCCAGCAGTGAATGGACGGGGAGTGCGAACACTGAAGCTTTCTTT. Translation gives CASSEWTGSANTEAFF.

This sequence joins TRBV19 and TRBJ2-1; D is unresolved. Germline CDR1 and CDR2: LNHDA and SQIVND (reference sequence). The V and J ends lost 5 bases and 5 bases respectively, with 16 bases between them. The CDR3 runs to 15 residues. This chain's CDR3 is CASSVSSTGHNEQFF. CDR3 bases: TGTGCCAGTAGTGTGAGTAGTACGGGTCACAATGAGCAGTTCTTC.

The CDR3 nucleotides read TGTGCCAGCAGGGGGAACAGGGGGGAAAAACTGTTTTTT. Its translation: CASRGNRGEKLFF. The chain is built from TRBV25-1 and TRBJ1-4; the match to TRBD1 covers 8 bases. Germline V gene sequence: CDR1 MGHDK, CDR2 SYGVNS. The ends lost 6 bases at V and 8 bases at J; junction bases unmatched: 5. The CDR3 is 13 residues long.

This clone was detected once. In DNA form, the CDR3 reads TGTGCCACTACCGGGACAACGAACACCGGGGAGCTGTTTTTT. This translates into CATTGTTNTGELFF. This chain links TRBV24-1 with TRBJ2-2; D perhaps matches TRBD1 (6 bases). In germline, CDR1 is KGHDR, CDR2 SFDVKD. The CDR3 sequence is 14 residues long. V lost 10 bases, J lost 0 bases, and 11 bases lay in between.

This sequence joins TRBV18 and TRBJ2-6; D is undetermined. V was pared by 2 bases and J by 6 bases, with 17 bases between. This CDR3 comprises 17 residues. Germline CDR1 KGHSH, CDR2 LQKENI. CDR3 in amino acids: CASSPVFRAQEANVLTF. Here the CDR3 DNA reads TGTGCCAGCTCACCAGTTTTCCGGGCCCAGGAGGCCAACGTCCTGACTTTC.

This clone was counted only a few times. The chain employs TRBV4-1 and TRBJ1-1; perhaps TRBD1 as D (5 bases). V gave up 0 bases and J gave up 6 bases, with 20 bases separating them. Germline V lookup: CDR1 MGHRA, CDR2 YSYEKL. The length of the CDR3 is 17 residues. This chain's CDR3 is CASSQDGGGRYKAEAFF. The CDR3 DNA follows: TGCGCCAGCAGCCAAGATGGCGGGGGGAGGTACAAGGCTGAAGCTTTCTTT.